This T cell receptor (beta chain) was captured in a study of TIL therapy for anti-PD-1-resistant metastatic lung cancer. Study overall: Median tumor mutation burden was 1.5 mutations per megabase.

For this clone: Its matching antigen is unknown.

The germline V and J ends were trimmed by 4 bases and 6 bases, with 9 bases remaining between them. The CDR3 is 12 amino acids. Germline CDR1 is KGHSH and CDR2 is LQKENI. Described time point: pre-treatment sample, taken before nivolumab and TIL therapy. Stage 4 NSCLC adults joined between 2017 and January 2020. This was the immunoSEQ v3 assay. Survey-level samples got 1.5 million to 2 million read pairs; deep-level samples got roughly 4.5-6.5 million. Here immunoSEQ multiplex PCR was the method, and the copy in TCRdb shows in-frame clones only, minus some. Here the sample spans around 21,000 clones, around 70% being singletons. Findings of the study overall: This highly selected cohort may not generalize to typical lung cancer patients.

The sequence was collected from a person aged 25 to 80 with non-small cell lung cancer. This sample comprised blood, obtained at baseline. The chain recombines TRBV18 with TRBJ1-2; D uncertain. The CDR3 protein is CASSQSPHGYTF. DNA of the CDR3: TGTGCCAGCTCACAGTCCCCTCATGGCTACACCTTC. Full variable domain (outside the CDR3, taken from reference TRBV18 and TRBJ1-2): NAGVMQNPRHLVRRRGQEARLRCSPMKGHSHVYWYRQLPEEGLKFMVYLQKENIIDESGMPKERFSAEFPKEGPSILRIQQVVRGDSAAYFCASSQSPHGYTFGSGTRLTVV.